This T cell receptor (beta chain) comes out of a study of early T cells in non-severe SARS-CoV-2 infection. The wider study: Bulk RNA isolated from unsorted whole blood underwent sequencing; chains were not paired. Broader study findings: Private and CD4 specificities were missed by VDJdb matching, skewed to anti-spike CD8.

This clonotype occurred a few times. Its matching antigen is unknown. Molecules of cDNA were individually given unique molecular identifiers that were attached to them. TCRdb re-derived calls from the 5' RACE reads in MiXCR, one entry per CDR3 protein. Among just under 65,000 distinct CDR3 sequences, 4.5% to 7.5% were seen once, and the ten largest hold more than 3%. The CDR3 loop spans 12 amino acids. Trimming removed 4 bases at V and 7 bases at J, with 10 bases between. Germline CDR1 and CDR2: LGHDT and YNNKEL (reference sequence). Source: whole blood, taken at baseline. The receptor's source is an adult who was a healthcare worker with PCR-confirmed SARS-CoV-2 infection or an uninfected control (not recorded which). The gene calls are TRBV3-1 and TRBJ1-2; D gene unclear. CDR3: CASSLGESGYTF. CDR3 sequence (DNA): TGTGCCAGCAGCCTCGGGGAGAGTGGCTACACCTTC.